This T cell receptor (beta chain) was sequenced during a study of T cell responses to AZD1222 COVID-19 vaccine (dated by TCRdb to the early 2020s). About the study as a whole: AZD1222 recipients given second doses at about 4 weeks or at about 12 weeks were pooled, since spike-specific TCR depth and breadth were not found to differ between the two schedules. A total of just over 230 trial participants underwent TCR sequencing, of whom roughly 210 had received two doses of AZD1222 and 26 had received two doses of the MenACWY control vaccine. Trial participants were enrolled by age into subgroups of 18-55, 56-69 and 70-plus years, and roughly 150, 30 and 60 TCR-sequenced participants, respectively, were included in these subgroups.

The time point label here, explained by the study, means: baseline before first vaccination. Vaccinee samples came from UK trials COV001 and COV002, including a single-blind randomized controlled phase 2/3 trial of AZD1222 (ChAdOx1 nCoV-19) in healthy adults. For TCRbeta chain sequencing, PBMC samples from trial participants were taken at day 0 and at day 28 after the second dose. What the research found in general, with its limitations: No day 14 peak-response samples were available, so repertoires were characterized only after the peak T cell response. Only 5 to 7 AZD1222 recipients were SARS-CoV-2 seropositive at baseline, limiting conclusions about previously exposed vaccinees. In the small 56-69-year group, the increase in depth fell short of significance, most likely because of low power. Vaccine-associated CD4 TCRs spanned the whole spike protein, with dominant responses in regions 160-218 and 743-854. Reportedly, close to half of the unique spike-specific TCRs recognized epitopes lying outside the regions that are mutated in the B.1.351 and B.1.1.7 variants. Most participants were white British and females outnumbered males, and the authors suggested that clonal diversity may have been underestimated. Spike-specific TCR breadth and depth rose significantly after two AZD1222 doses compared with day 0 and with MenACWY recipients.

The CDR3, from cysteine to phenylalanine, totals 13 residues. Here the CDR3 DNA is all that survives: 39 bases in frame from base 1. CDR1 SNHLY and CDR2 FYNNEI were looked up in the germline V gene. The V and J ends are trimmed by 9 bases and 5 bases, leaving 17 bases between them. Of note for this clone: Which antigen it targets is not known. No base quality values were provided; no much bigger clone lies one nucleotide off.

The CDR3 regions of human TCRbeta chains were subjected to immunosequencing. The original pipeline was this. Repertoire TCRs were checked for matches against a reference library of SARS-CoV-2-specific TCRs that had been generated using the MIRA antigen-specificity platform. Breadth was defined as the fraction of unique TCRs that were SARS-CoV-2-associated. Depth was defined as the fraction of total T cells that were SARS-CoV-2-associated. Each spike-specific TCR was assigned to its reactive spike region and to a CD4 or CD8 class using the MIRA data. Log10-transformed breadth and depth values were compared by one-way ANOVA with Sidak's multiple comparisons tests. The clones in this table, taken by TCRdb from immuneACCESS, are in-frame only. Not every clone is retained; where verified, under half of the shortfall comes from an unresolved V gene, and the cause of the rest is unknown. The V and J calls and the clone size are those of that table, but D and trimming were determined from the DNA. This sample gives roughly 160,000 clones in total; 88% of them show up just once. The ten largest clones add up to more than 5.5% of the sample.

The source material was peripheral blood, sampled on day 0 of AZD1222 vaccination. The TCR comes from an adult in good health. This chain joins TRBV2 to TRBJ2-7; perhaps TRBD2 is the D gene, with 7 bases matching. DNA sequence: TGTGCCAGTAGGGGGGGGTCAGAGAACGAGCAGTACTTC. It translates to CASRGGSENEQYF.